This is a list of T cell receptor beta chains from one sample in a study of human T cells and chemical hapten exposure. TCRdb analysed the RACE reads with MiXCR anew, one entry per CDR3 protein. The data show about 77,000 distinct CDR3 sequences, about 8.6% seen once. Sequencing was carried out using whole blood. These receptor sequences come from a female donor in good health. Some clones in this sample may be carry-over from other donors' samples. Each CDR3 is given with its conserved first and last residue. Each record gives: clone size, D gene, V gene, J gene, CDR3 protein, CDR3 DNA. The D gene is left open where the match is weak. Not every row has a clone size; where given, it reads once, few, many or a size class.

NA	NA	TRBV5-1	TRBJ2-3	CASSLPQTDTQYF	TGCGCCAGCAGCTTGCCACAGACAGATACGCAGTATTTT
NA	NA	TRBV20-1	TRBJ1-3	CSAWDLRNTIYF	TGCAGTGCGTGGGACCTTCGAAACACCATATATTTT
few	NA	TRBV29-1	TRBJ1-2	CSVERPGNYGYTF	TGCAGCGTTGAACGCCCAGGGAACTATGGCTACACCTTC
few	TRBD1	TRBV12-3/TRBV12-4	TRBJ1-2	CASSLRRTGASLRYGYTF	TGTGCCAGCAGTCTACGTAGGACAGGGGCATCTCTACGCTATGGCTACACCTTC
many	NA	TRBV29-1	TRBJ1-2	CSAGQSNYGYTF	TGCAGCGCAGGACAGAGTAACTATGGCTACACCTTC
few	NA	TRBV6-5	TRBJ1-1	CASARLVSNTEAFF	TGTGCCAGTGCGAGGCTGGTTAGCAACACTGAAGCTTTCTTT
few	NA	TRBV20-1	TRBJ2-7	CSASPGYEQYF	TGCAGTGCTAGTCCCGGCTACGAGCAGTACTTC
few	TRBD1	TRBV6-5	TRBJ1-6	CASSRQGASSPLHF	TGTGCCAGCAGTCGACAGGGGGCCTCTTCACCCCTCCACTTT
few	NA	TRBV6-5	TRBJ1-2	CASRSGAAGYTF	TGTGCCAGCAGGTCAGGGGCGGCCGGCTACACCTTC
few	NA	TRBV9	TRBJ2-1	CASSVYGDRYNEQFF	TGTGCCAGCAGCGTTTACGGGGACCGCTACAATGAGCAGTTCTTC
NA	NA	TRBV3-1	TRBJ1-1	CASSPLRSWGTEAFF	TGTGCCAGCAGCCCACTACGGTCTTGGGGCACTGAAGCTTTCTTT
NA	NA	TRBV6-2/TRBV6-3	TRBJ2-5	CARVGEETQYF	TGTGCCCGGGTCGGAGAAGAGACCCAGTACTTC
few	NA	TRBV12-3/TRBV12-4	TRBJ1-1	CASSIGRRSTEAFF	TGTGCCAGCAGTATAGGGCGCCGCAGCACTGAAGCTTTCTTT
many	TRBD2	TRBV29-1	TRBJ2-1	CSVGTRVNEQFF	TGCAGCGTGGGGACTAGGGTAAATGAGCAGTTCTTC
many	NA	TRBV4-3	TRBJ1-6	CASSQEWGVTSPLHF	TGCGCCAGCAGCCAAGAATGGGGGGTCACTTCACCCCTCCACTTT
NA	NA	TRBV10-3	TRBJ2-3	CAINIQAGGSTDTQYF	TGTGCCATCAATATCCAGGCGGGCGGGAGCACAGATACGCAGTATTTT
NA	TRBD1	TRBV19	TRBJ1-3	CASGQVLSGNTIYF	TGTGCCAGTGGACAGGTCCTCTCTGGAAACACCATATATTTT
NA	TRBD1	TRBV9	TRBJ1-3	CASSVTGGRYGNTIYF	TGTGCCAGCAGCGTGACAGGGGGCCGGTACGGAAACACCATATATTTT
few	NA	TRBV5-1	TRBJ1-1	CASSLQTRIFTEAFF	TGCGCCAGCAGCTTGCAAACTAGGATTTTCACTGAAGCTTTCTTT